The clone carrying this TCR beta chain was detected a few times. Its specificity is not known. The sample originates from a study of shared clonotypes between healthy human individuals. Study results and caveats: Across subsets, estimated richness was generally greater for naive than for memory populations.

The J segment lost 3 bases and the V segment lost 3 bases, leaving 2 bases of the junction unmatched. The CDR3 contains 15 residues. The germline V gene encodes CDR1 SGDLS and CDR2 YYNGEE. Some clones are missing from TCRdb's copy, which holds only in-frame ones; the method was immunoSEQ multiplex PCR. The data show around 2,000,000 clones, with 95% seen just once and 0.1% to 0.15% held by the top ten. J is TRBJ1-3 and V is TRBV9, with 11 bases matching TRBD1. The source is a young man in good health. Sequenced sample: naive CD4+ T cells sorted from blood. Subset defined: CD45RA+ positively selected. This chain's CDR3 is CASSADRGLGNTIYF. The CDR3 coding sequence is TGTGCCAGCAGCGCGGACAGGGGGCTTGGAAACACCATATATTTT.